Listed here is a single T cell receptor (beta chain). The antigen is undetermined. Germline V gene lookup returns CDR1 MNHEY and CDR2 SVGAGI. V shed 6 bases and J 2 bases; nucleotides not matched to a gene: 6. The CDR3 totals 15 residues. This specimen comes from a study of cytomegalovirus exposure and HLA in healthy donors. The primer mix had 60 Vbeta and 13 Jbeta primers. This table comes from immunoSEQ multiplex PCR, and its TCRdb copy is limited to in-frame clones, with some not included. The sample includes approximately 130,000 clones, roughly three fifths of them seen just once. Points from the study as a whole: At a 0.05 false discovery rate, a later analysis found some 17,000 TCR beta sequences to be associated with HLA alleles.

The donors were healthy bone marrow donors. Sequencing used PBMCs. V usage is TRBV6-5 and J usage is TRBJ1-5; TRBD1 matches 8 bases. The source of this sequence is a woman in her forties in good health and CMV-seronegative. CDR3 DNA sequence: TGTGCCAGCAGCTTGGGACAGGCGGGCAATCAGCCCCAGCATTTT. It encodes CASSLGQAGNQPQHF.